The source of this T cell receptor (beta chain) is a study of shared clonotypes between healthy human individuals. Germline V gene lookup returns CDR1 GTSNPN and CDR2 SVGIG (reference sequence). V lost 0 bases to trimming and J lost 7 bases, with 12 bases between them. The CDR3 length is 13 residues. Turning to this clone: The antigen is not known.

The study's findings and limits: In contrast to clonotypes shared by all four donors, non-shared clonotypes had lower generation probabilities.

Study processing details: Owing to the provision of junction-only sequences devoid of quality scores by immunoSEQ, filtering differed. Produced via immunoSEQ multiplex PCR; TCRdb's table is partial and in-frame only. Clone size and the V and J calls come from that table; the DNA yielded D and trimming. The repertoire has 1.4 million or so clones, 97% to 99% of them found once; the top ten carry approximately 0.38%. The sequence came from a man aged 25-45 years in good health. Material: naive CD4+ T cells sorted from blood. Described subset: CD45RA+ positively selected. V usage is TRBV30 and J usage is TRBJ1-2; D ambiguous. The CDR3: CAWSVRGSRGYTF. The CDR3 bases are TGTGCCTGGAGTGTACGAGGTTCTCGTGGCTACACCTTC.